This TCR beta chain was profiled in a study of T cell changes during pregnancy in multiple sclerosis. V lost 7 bases to trimming and J lost 6 bases; unmatched junction nucleotides: 7. Germline CDR1 LNHDA, CDR2 SQIVND (reference sequence). The CDR3 length is 14 residues. Profiling relied on immunoSEQ multiplex PCR, and the TCRdb table lists in-frame clones only, not all of them. Found here are fewer than 50,000 clones, around nine tenths of them singletons; the top ten hold 0.58%. This receptor was taken from a female donor with multiple sclerosis, enrolled in a pregnancy study. The V call is TRBV19, the J call TRBJ2-2; 8 bases map to TRBD1. The sample in question was CD4+ T cells from peripheral blood mononuclear cells, obtained in the first trimester of pregnancy. The CDR3 region has the DNA TGTGCCAGTAACGGACAGGGCAGGTCCGGGGAGCTGTTTTTT. Its protein is CASNGQGRSGELFF.